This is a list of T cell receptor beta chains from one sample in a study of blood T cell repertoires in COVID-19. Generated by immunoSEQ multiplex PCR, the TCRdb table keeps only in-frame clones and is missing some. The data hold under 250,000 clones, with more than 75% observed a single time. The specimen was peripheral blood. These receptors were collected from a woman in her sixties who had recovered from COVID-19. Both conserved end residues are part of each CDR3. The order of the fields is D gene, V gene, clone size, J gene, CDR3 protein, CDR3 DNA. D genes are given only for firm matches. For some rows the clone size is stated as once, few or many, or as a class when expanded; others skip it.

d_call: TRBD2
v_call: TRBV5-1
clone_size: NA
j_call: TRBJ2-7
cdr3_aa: CASSLDGLAGSEQYF
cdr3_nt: TGCGCCAGCAGCTTGGACGGACTAGCGGGGAGTGAGCAGTACTTC

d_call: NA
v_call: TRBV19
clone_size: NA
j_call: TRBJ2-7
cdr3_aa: CASSIQGPTYEQYF
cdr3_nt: TGTGCCAGTAGTATACAGGGTCCTACCTACGAGCAGTACTTC

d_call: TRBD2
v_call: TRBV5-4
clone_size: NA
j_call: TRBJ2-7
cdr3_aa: CASSRSGWSSYEQYF
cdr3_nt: TGTGCCAGCAGCCGTAGCGGGTGGAGCTCCTACGAGCAGTACTTC

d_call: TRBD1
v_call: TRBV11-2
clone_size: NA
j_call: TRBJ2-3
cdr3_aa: CASSSQGASTDTQYF
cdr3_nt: TGTGCCAGCAGCTCCCAGGGGGCGAGCACAGATACGCAGTATTTT

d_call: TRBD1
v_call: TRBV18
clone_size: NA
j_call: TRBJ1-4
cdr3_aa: CASSPVGQINEKLFF
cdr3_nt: TGTGCCAGCTCACCCGTGGGACAGATTAATGAAAAACTGTTTTTT

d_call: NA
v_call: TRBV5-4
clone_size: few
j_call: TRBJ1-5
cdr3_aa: CASSFQGQQPQHF
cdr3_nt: TGTGCCAGCAGCTTCCAGGGTCAACAGCCCCAGCATTTT

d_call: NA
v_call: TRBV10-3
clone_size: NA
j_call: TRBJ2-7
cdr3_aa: CAIWVPREYF
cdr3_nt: TGTGCCATCTGGGTCCCCCGGGAGTACTTC

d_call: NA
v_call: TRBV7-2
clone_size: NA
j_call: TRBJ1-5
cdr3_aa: CASSFVLSRNQPQHF
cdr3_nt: TGTGCCAGCAGCTTTGTTTTATCTCGCAATCAGCCCCAGCATTTT

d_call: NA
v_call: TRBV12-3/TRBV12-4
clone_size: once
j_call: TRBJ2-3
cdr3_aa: CASVRSSDTQYF
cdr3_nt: TGTGCCAGCGTCCGGTCGTCAGATACGCAGTATTTT

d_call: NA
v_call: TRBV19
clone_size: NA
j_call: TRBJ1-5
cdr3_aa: CASRPGVAYQPQHF
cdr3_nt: TGTGCCAGTAGACCAGGGGTGGCGTATCAGCCCCAGCATTTT

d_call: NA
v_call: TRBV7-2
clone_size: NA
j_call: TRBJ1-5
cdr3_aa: CASSALVGGDQPQHF
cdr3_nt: TGTGCCAGCAGCGCCTTAGTCGGGGGAGATCAGCCCCAGCATTTT

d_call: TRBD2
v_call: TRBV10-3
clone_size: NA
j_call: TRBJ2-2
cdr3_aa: CAIRGLAGGGTGELFF
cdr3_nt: TGTGCCATCAGGGGACTAGCGGGGGGAGGCACCGGGGAGCTGTTTTTT

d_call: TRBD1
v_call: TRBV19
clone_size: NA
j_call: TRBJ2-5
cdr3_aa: CASGDLTGRETQYF
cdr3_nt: TGTGCCAGTGGAGACCTGACAGGGCGAGAGACCCAGTACTTC

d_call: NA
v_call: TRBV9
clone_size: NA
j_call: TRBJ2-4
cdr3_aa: CASSVAGNNKNIQYF
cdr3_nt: TGTGCCAGCAGCGTAGCGGGGAATAACAAAAACATTCAGTACTTC

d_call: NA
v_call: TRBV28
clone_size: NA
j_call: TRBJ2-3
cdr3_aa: CASSLPLGGTQYF
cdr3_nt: TGTGCCAGCAGTTTACCTCTCGGGGGTACGCAGTATTTT

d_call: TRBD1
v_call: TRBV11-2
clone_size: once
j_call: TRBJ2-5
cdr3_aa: CASSPFTGAETQYF
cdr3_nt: TGTGCCAGCAGCCCTTTCACAGGGGCGGAGACCCAGTACTTC

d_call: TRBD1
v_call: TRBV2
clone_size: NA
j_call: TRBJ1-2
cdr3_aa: CASRVDRENGYTF
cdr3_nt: TGTGCCAGCAGAGTTGACAGGGAGAATGGCTACACCTTC

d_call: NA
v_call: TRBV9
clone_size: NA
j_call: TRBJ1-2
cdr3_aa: CASSVDRSHYGYTF
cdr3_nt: TGTGCCAGCAGCGTAGACCGGTCTCACTATGGCTACACCTTC

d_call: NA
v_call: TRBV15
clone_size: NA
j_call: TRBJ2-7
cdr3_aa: CATSRDARGSPYEQYF
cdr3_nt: TGTGCCACCAGCAGAGATGCACGCGGGTCCCCTTACGAGCAGTACTTC

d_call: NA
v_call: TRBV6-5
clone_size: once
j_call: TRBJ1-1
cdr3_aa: CASSHIQGERTEAFF
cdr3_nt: TGTGCCAGCAGTCATATACAGGGTGAAAGGACTGAAGCTTTCTTT

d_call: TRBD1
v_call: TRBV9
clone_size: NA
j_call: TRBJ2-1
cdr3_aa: CASSAGSQGAYNEQFF
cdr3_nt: TGTGCCAGCAGCGCCGGTTCACAGGGGGCCTACAATGAGCAGTTCTTC

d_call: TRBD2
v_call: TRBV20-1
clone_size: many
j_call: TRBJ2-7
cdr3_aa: CSASNLAVTEQYF
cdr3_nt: TGCAGTGCTAGTAACCTAGCGGTCACCGAGCAGTACTTC

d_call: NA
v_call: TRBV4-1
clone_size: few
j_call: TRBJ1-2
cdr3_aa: CASSQEGTGLSGYTF
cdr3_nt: TGCGCCAGCAGCCAAGAAGGAACAGGCCTTTCGGGCTACACCTTC

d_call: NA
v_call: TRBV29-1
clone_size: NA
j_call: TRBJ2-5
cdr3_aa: CSVGSVSQTQYF
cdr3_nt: TGCAGCGTTGGAAGCGTTAGTCAGACCCAGTACTTC

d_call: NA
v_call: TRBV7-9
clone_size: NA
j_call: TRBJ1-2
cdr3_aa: CASSALVGHGYTF
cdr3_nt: TGTGCCAGCAGCGCTTTGGTGGGGCATGGCTACACCTTC

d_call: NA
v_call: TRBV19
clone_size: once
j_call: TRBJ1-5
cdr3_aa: CASSILGGANQPQHF
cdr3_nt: TGTGCCAGTAGTATACTGGGGGGAGCGAATCAGCCCCAGCATTTT

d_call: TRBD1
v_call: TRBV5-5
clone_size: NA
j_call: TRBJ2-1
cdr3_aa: CASSFRGQGANEQFF
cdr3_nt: TGTGCCAGCAGCTTCCGGGGACAGGGGGCGAATGAGCAGTTCTTC

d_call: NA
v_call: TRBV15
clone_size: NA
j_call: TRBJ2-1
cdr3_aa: CATSTPGTSNEQFF
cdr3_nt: TGTGCCACCAGCACCCCCGGGACTTCCAATGAGCAGTTCTTC

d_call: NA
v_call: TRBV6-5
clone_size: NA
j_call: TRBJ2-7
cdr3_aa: CASSYFGTSPYEQYF
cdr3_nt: TGTGCCAGCAGTTACTTCGGGACTTCCCCCTACGAGCAGTACTTC

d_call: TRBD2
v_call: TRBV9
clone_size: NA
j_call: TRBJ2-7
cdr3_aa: CASSPRIGLDGEQYF
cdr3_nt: TGTGCCAGCAGCCCCCGGATCGGACTAGATGGCGAGCAGTACTTC

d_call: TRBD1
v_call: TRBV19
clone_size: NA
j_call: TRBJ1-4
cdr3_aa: CASSPQQGLIGEKLFF
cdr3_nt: TGTGCCAGTAGCCCACAACAGGGGTTGATTGGCGAAAAACTGTTTTTT

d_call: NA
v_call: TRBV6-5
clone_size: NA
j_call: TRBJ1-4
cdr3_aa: CASSYSPGSYEKLFF
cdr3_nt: TGTGCCAGCAGTTACTCGCCAGGATCGTATGAAAAACTGTTTTTT

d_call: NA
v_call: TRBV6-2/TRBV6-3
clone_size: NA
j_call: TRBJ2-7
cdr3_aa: CASSYSFGSAYEQYF
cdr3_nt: TGTGCCAGCAGTTACTCGTTCGGGTCCGCCTACGAGCAGTACTTC

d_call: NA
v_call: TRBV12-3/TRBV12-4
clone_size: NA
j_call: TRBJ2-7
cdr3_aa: CDPRDHRVSWYF
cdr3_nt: TGTGACCCGCGGGACCACCGGGTCTCCTGGTACTTC

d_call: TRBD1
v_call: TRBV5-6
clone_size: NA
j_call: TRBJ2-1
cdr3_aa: CASSPDPGTGHNEQFF
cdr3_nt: TGTGCCAGCAGCCCAGACCCCGGGACAGGGCACAATGAGCAGTTCTTC

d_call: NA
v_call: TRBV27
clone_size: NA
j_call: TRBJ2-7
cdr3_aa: CASSLSRPRGLRYEQYF
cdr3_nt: TGTGCCAGCAGTTTATCTCGGCCCCGGGGACTCAGGTACGAGCAGTACTTC

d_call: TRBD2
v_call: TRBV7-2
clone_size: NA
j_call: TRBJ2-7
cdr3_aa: CASSLAASGGALRYEQYF
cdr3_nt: TGTGCCAGCAGCTTAGCTGCTAGCGGGGGGGCCCTTAGGTACGAGCAGTACTTC

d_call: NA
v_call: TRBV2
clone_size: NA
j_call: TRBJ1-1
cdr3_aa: CASSDEQNTEAFF
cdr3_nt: TGTGCCAGCAGTGATGAACAGAACACTGAAGCTTTCTTT

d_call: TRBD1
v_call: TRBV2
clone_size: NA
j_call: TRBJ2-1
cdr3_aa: CASTPDRGLYNEQFF
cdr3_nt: TGTGCCAGCACCCCGGACAGGGGGCTGTACAATGAGCAGTTCTTC

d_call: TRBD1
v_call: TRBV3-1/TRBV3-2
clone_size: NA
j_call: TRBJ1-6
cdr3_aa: CASSHGDRGVSPLHF
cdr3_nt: TGTGCCAGCAGCCACGGGGACAGGGGCGTCTCACCCCTCCACTTT

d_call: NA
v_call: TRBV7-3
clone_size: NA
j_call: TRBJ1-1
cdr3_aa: CASSLNGRANEAFF
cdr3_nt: TGTGCCAGCAGCTTAAACGGCAGGGCGAATGAAGCTTTCTTT

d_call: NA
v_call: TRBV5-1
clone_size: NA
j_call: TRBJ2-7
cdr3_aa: CASSGDWSSYEQYF
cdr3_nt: TGCGCCAGCAGCGGGGACTGGAGCTCCTACGAGCAGTACTTC

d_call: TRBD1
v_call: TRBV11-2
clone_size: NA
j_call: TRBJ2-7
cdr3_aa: CASSSSDRGYEQYF
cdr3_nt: TGTGCCAGCAGCTCTTCGGACAGGGGCTACGAGCAGTACTTC

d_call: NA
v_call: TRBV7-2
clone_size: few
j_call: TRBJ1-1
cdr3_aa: CASSLDRNTEAFF
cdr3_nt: TGTGCCAGCAGCTTAGACAGGAACACTGAAGCTTTCTTT

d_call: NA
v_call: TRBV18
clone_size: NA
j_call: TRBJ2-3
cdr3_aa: CASSPQSISAGASTDTQYF
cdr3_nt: TGTGCCAGCTCACCACAGAGCATATCGGCGGGGGCTAGCACAGATACGCAGTATTTT

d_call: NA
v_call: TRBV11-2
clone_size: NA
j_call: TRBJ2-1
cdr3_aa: CASSLDRVGNEQFF
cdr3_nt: TGTGCCAGCAGCTTAGATCGGGTAGGCAATGAGCAGTTCTTC

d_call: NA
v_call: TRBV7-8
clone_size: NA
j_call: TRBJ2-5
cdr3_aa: CASSLTRAVREETQYF
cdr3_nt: TGTGCCAGCAGCTTGACCAGGGCCGTTCGAGAGGAGACCCAGTACTTC

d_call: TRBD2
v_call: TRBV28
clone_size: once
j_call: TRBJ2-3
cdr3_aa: CASSFLAGGRYRFTDTQYF
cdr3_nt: TGTGCCAGCAGTTTTCTGGCGGGGGGGCGTTACAGATTCACAGATACGCAGTATTTT

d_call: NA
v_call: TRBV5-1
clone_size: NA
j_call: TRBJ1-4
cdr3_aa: CASSLGGSPRGEKLFF
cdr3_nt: TGCGCCAGCAGCCTAGGAGGAAGTCCCCGAGGGGAAAAACTGTTTTTT

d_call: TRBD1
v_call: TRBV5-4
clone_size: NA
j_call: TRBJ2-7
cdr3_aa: CASSSAGQGNYEQYF
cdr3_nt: TGTGCCAGCAGCTCCGCGGGACAGGGGAACTACGAGCAGTACTTC

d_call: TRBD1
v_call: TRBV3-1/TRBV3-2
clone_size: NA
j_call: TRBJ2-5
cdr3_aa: CASRPDRIQETQYF
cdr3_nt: TGTGCCAGCAGACCGGACAGGATCCAAGAGACCCAGTACTTC

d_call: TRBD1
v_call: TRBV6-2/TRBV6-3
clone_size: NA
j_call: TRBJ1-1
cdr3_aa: CASSYGRGLEAFF
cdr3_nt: TGTGCCAGCAGTTATGGCAGGGGGCTTGAAGCTTTCTTT

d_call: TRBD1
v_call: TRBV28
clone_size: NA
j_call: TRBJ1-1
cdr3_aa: CASNNPGTGRTEAFF
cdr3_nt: TGTGCCAGCAATAATCCCGGGACAGGGCGCACTGAAGCTTTCTTT

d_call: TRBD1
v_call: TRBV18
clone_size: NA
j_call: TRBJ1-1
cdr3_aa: CASSPRTGRDTEAFF
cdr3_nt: TGTGCCAGCTCACCCCGGACAGGGAGGGACACTGAAGCTTTCTTT

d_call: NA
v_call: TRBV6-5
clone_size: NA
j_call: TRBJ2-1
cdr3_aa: CASMPRGSEQFF
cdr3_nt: TGTGCCAGCATGCCGCGAGGGAGTGAGCAGTTCTTC

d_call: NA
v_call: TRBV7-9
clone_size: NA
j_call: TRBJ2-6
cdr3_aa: CASSLGQSSGANVLTF
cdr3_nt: TGTGCCAGCAGCTTAGGACAGAGCTCTGGGGCCAACGTCCTGACTTTC

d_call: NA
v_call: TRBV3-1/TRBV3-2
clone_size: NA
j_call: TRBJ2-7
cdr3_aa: CASSQDPTIGQYF
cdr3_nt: TGTGCCAGCAGCCAAGACCCGACAATCGGACAGTACTTC

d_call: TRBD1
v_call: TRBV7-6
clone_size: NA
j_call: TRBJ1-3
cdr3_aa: CASSLGDRAGNTIYF
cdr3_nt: TGTGCCAGCAGCTTAGGGGACAGGGCTGGAAACACCATATATTTT

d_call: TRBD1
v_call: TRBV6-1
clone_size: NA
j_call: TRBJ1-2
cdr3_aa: CASSETGAGGHYGYTF
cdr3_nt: TGTGCCAGCAGTGAAACGGGCGCAGGGGGCCACTATGGCTACACCTTC

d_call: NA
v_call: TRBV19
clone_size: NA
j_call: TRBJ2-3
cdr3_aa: CASSIRAEGDTQYF
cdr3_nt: TGTGCCAGTAGTATCCGCGCGGAGGGAGATACGCAGTATTTT